The 31 T cell receptor beta chains listed next were all sequenced from one sample in a study of shared clonotypes between healthy human individuals. Method: immunoSEQ multiplex PCR; TCRdb's copy keeps in-frame clones and lacks some. The data show 2 million to 2.5 million clones, with 90% to 97% seen just once and around 0.13% held by the top ten. The sample consisted of naive CD4+ T cells sorted from blood. Regarding subset: CD45RA+ positively selected. These receptors came from a man between 18 and 29 years old in good health.

The rearrangement joins TRBV5-1 to TRBJ1-4, with D perhaps TRBD1 (5 bases). Looked up from germline, CDR1 is SGHRS and CDR2 is YFSETQ. This CDR3 spans 15 amino acids. Trimming stripped 7 bases from V and 4 bases from J, with 17 bases between. The CDR3 spells CASAYVGDGNEKLFF. DNA for the CDR3: TGCGCCAGCGCCTACGTGGGGGACGGTAATGAAAAACTGTTTTTT.

The chain is built from TRBV15 and TRBJ2-1; 7 nucleotides line up with TRBD2. V shed 0 bases, J shed 8 bases, and the junction held 7 bases outside the gene matches. CDR3 length equals 15 residues. Looked up from germline, CDR1 is LNHNV and CDR2 is YYDKDF (reference sequence). CDR3 nucleotide sequence: TGTGCCACCAGCAGAGATCCTCGGGGGAGGGATGAGCAGTTCTTC. Its translation: CATSRDPRGRDEQFF.

This clone was picked up one time. CDR3 DNA sequence: TGTGCCTGGGGACTAGCGGGGGGGACCTACGAGCAGTACTTC. Its protein product is CAWGLAGGTYEQYF. V usage is TRBV30 and J usage is TRBJ2-7; 15 bases fit TRBD2. This CDR3 has 14 residues. V lost 5 bases and J lost 2; bases outside the gene matches: 1. The V gene's germline CDR1 is GTSNPN and CDR2 SVGIG (reference sequence).

The V gene is TRBV29-1, the J gene TRBJ1-2, with TRBD1 matching over 8 bases. J was trimmed by 6 bases and V by 1 base; bases with no gene match: 7. The CDR3 is made up of 14 amino acids. Per germline, CDR1 SQVTM and CDR2 ANQGSEA. The CDR3 nucleotides are TGCAGCGTTGAAGGGACAGGGAATTTGAATGGCTACACCTTC. This gives the protein CSVEGTGNLNGYTF. Filled out from reference TRBV29-1 and TRBJ1-2, the complete variable domain reads SAVISQKPSRDICQRGTSLTIQCQVDSQVTMMFWYRQQPGQSLTLIATANQGSEATYESGFVIDKFPISRPNLTFSTLTVSNMSPEDSSIYLCSVEGTGNLNGYTFGSGTRLTVV.

Points on this clone: This sample also contains other DNA sequences that code for the same CDR3. The rearrangement links TRBV9 to TRBJ1-2; 10 bases agree with TRBD1. Trimming took 0 bases from V and 8 from J; bases not matched to a gene: 4. CDR3 length: 14 residues. Germline assignment: CDR1 SGDLS and CDR2 YYNGEE. The CDR3 sequence: CASSVGGQGNGYTF. Here the CDR3 DNA reads TGTGCCAGCAGCGTAGGGGGACAGGGGAACGGCTACACCTTC. The complete variable domain, with remaining parts taken from reference TRBV9 and TRBJ1-2, reads DSGVTQTPKHLITATGQRVTLRCSPRSGDLSVYWYQQSLDQGLQFLIQYYNGEERAKGNILERFSAQQFPDLHSELNLSSLELGDSALYFCASSVGGQGNGYTFGSGTRLTVV.

J is TRBJ1-2 and V is TRBV7-3, with TRBD1 identical over 10 bases. V lost 5 bases to trimming and J lost 1 base; unmatched junction nucleotides: 4. Germline V gene data show CDR1 as SGHTA and CDR2 as FQGTGA. The CDR3 extends over 15 amino acids. This CDR3 reads CASSKTGGDNYGYTF. CDR3 DNA sequence: TGTGCCAGCAGCAAGACAGGGGGCGATAACTATGGCTACACCTTC.

This chain joins TRBV2 and TRBJ2-5; TRBD2 agrees at 7 bases. The trim removed 8 bases at V and 5 bases at J, leaving 5 bases unmatched. This CDR3 has 12 residues. CDR1 is SNHLY, CDR2 FYNNEI, per germline. The CDR3 DNA sequence: TGTGCCAGCGGGGGGGTTTCGGAGACCCAGTACTTC. It encodes CASGGVSETQYF.

This chain joins TRBV18 and TRBJ1-6, with D uncertain. The germline gives CDR1 KGHSH, CDR2 LQKENI. This CDR3 region has 17 residues. V lost 5 bases, J lost 2 bases, and 16 bases lay in between. In DNA form, the CDR3 reads TGTGCCAGCTCAAATTGGCCACCGGAGACCTATAATTCACCCCTCCACTTT. Protein: CASSNWPPETYNSPLHF.

The CDR3 sequence is CASSLAADTEAFF. The CDR3 DNA follows: TGTGCCAGCAGCTTAGCAGCCGACACTGAAGCTTTCTTT. The chain joins TRBV13 to TRBJ1-1; no reliable D call. The V gene lost 1 base and the J gene lost 3 bases, with 6 bases spanning the gap. Germline CDR1 is PRHDT and CDR2 is FYEKMQ (reference sequence). The CDR3 has 13 amino acids.

This clone was recorded a few times. The rearrangement uses TRBV30 and TRBJ2-5; D is unresolved. Trimming shortened V by 0 bases and J by 5 bases, and 16 bases separated the two germline ends. Germline loops: CDR1 GTSNPN, CDR2 SVGIG (reference sequence). The CDR3 length is 15 residues. The CDR3 loop is CAWSVSIARRETQYF. CDR3 bases: TGTGCCTGGAGTGTATCCATCGCGAGAAGGGAGACCCAGTACTTC.

The V gene is TRBV18, the J gene TRBJ2-5, with D maybe TRBD1 (6 bases). This CDR3 has 13 residues. V was shortened by 4 bases and J by 4 bases, with 10 bases between the two germline ends. The germline CDR1 and CDR2 sequences are KGHSH and LQKENI. CDR3 sequence: CASSLLQGETQYF. The CDR3 DNA reads as TGTGCCAGCTCACTATTACAGGGAGAGACCCAGTACTTC.

The V call is TRBV14, the J call TRBJ2-7; 11 nucleotides line up with TRBD2. The CDR3 length is 15 residues. J lost 2 bases, V lost 5 bases, and 5 bases had no gene match. CDR1 and CDR2 (germline): SGHDN, FVKESK. The chain's CDR3 is CASSSQTSGAYEQYF. CDR3 in DNA: TGTGCCAGCAGCTCTCAGACTAGCGGGGCCTACGAGCAGTACTTC.

The chain is built from TRBV6-4 and TRBJ2-5, with 13 bases fitting TRBD2. This CDR3 is 13 amino acids long. V trimming: 7 bases; J trimming: 5 bases; junction bases outside the gene matches: 1. Per the germline V gene, CDR1 is MRHNA and CDR2 is SNTAGT. CDR3 DNA: TGTGCCAGCAAACTAGCGGGAGGGGAGACCCAGTACTTC. It translates to CASKLAGGETQYF.

CDR3 amino acids: CAWSLTASYEQYF. The CDR3 DNA is TGTGCCTGGAGTCTGACAGCATCCTACGAGCAGTACTTC. The chain links TRBV30 to TRBJ2-7; D perhaps matches TRBD1 (5 bases). The CDR3 covers 13 residues. Germline values: CDR1 GTSNPN, CDR2 SVGIG (reference sequence). V dropped 2 bases and J dropped 1 base, with 9 bases sitting between them.

The CDR3 DNA sequence: TGCGCCAGCAGTGAGTCAGGGGTTGGCAATCAGCCCCAGCATTTT. Translating it yields CASSESGVGNQPQHF. The chain uses TRBV10-2 and TRBJ1-5; D is perhaps TRBD1 (5 bases). This CDR3 has 15 residues. The V end lost 0 bases, the J end lost 2 bases, and 8 bases lay between the germline ends. CDR1 and CDR2 from the germline V gene are WSHSY and SAAADI.

The V call is TRBV7-8, the J call TRBJ1-2; 8 bases fit TRBD1. There are 14 residues in the CDR3. Trimming at V came to 5 bases and at J to 4 bases, leaving 6 bases not matched to a gene. The germline CDR1 and CDR2 sequences are SGHVS and FQNEAQ. DNA for the CDR3: TGTGCCAGCAGCCCAGGGACAGGTACCTATGGCTACACCTTC. It is translated as CASSPGTGTYGYTF.

V and J are TRBV18 and TRBJ1-3; D is ambiguous. The germline V gene encodes CDR1 KGHSH and CDR2 LQKENI. Trimming took off 1 base at V and 0 bases at J, with 13 bases between the two ends. CDR3 length: 17 residues. The CDR3 is CASSPLSSGTSGNTIYF. CDR3 nucleotides: TGTGCCAGCTCACCACTCAGTTCTGGCACCTCTGGAAACACCATATATTTT.

V is TRBV6-5 and J is TRBJ2-7; D tentatively reads TRBD1 or TRBD2 (5 bases each). Trimming cost V 5 bases and J 7 bases, with 15 bases left between them. Per the germline V gene, CDR1 is MNHEY and CDR2 is SVGAGI. The CDR3 has 13 residues. This chain's CDR3 is CASSRGVASEQYF. The DNA of the CDR3 is TGTGCCAGCAGTAGGGGAGTTGCGTCTGAGCAGTACTTC.

Only one count was recorded for this clone. The rearrangement uses TRBV20-1 and TRBJ1-2; D not certain. V lost 0 bases, J lost 7 bases, and 6 bases lay in between. This CDR3 comprises 11 residues. The germline V gene encodes CDR1 DFQATT and CDR2 SNEGSKA (reference sequence). The CDR3 loop reads CSAREGSGYTF. In nucleotides, the CDR3 is TGCAGTGCTAGAGAAGGCAGTGGCTACACCTTC.

The J gene is TRBJ2-1, the V gene TRBV5-4; TRBD2 matches at 8 bases. The ends lost 6 bases at V and 6 bases at J; junction bases unmatched: 8. The CDR3 is 14 residues long. Germline loops: CDR1 SGHNT, CDR2 YYREEE (reference sequence). CDR3 protein: CASTSRAGGNEQFF. Here the CDR3 DNA reads TGTGCCAGCACCTCGAGGGCGGGAGGCAATGAGCAGTTCTTC.

This clone was seen only once. This chain links TRBV7-2 with TRBJ2-1; D is possibly TRBD2 (5 bases). This CDR3 comprises 12 residues. In germline, CDR1 is SGHTA, CDR2 FQGNSA. V lost 1 base and J lost 10, with 8 bases in between. In nucleotides, the CDR3 is TGTGCCAGCAGCTTAGGTGGGAGCGAGCAGTTCTTC. This encodes CASSLGGSEQFF.

The chain recombines TRBV5-4 with TRBJ1-1, with 11 bases identical to TRBD1. The CDR3 loop spans 15 amino acids. Germline lookup yields CDR1 SGHNT and CDR2 YYREEE (reference sequence). V lost 3 bases, J lost 4 bases, and 5 bases stayed unmatched. CDR3 in DNA: TGTGCCAGCAGCTCCCAAGGGACAGGGGGCACTGAAGCTTTCTTT. It yields the protein CASSSQGTGGTEAFF.

V usage is TRBV6-1 and J usage is TRBJ1-2; D perhaps matches TRBD1 (5 bases). The germline gives CDR1 MNHNS, CDR2 SASEGT. This CDR3 has 14 residues. Trimming took off 6 bases at V and 8 bases at J, with 19 bases between the two ends. CDR3 region: CASRLRGAAYGYTF. The CDR3 bases are TGTGCCAGCAGGCTTCGAGGGGCAGCCTACGGCTACACCTTC.

As to this clone: The same CDR3 arises from other DNA sequences in this sample as well. The chain combines TRBV25-1 with TRBJ2-2; D uncertain. CDR3 length: 15 amino acids. The ends were cut back, 3 bases at V and 0 bases at J, with 8 bases in the middle. Germline-derived CDR1 and CDR2 are MGHDK and SYGVNS. This CDR3 reads CASSDPRTNTGELFF. The CDR3 DNA reads TGTGCCAGCAGTGATCCGCGTACGAACACCGGGGAGCTGTTTTTT.

The rearrangement links TRBV5-1 to TRBJ2-1, with D tentatively TRBD2 (5 bases). V was cut by 3 bases and J by 10 bases, with 11 bases left in between. Germline V CDR1 and CDR2: SGHRS, YFSETQ. The CDR3 extends over 12 amino acids. The CDR3 nucleotides are TGCGCCAGCAGCTACGACTACGGGGAGCAGTTCTTC. This sequence encodes CASSYDYGEQFF.

As concerns this clone: Other DNA sequences of this sample code for an identical CDR3. The rearrangement joins TRBV5-1 to TRBJ1-2; tentatively, D is TRBD1 (5 bases). The CDR3 runs to 13 residues. Trimming stripped 4 bases from V and 0 bases from J, with 7 bases between. The germline CDR1 and CDR2 sequences are SGHRS and YFSETQ. This CDR3 is CASSLTANYGYTF. As DNA, the CDR3 is TGCGCCAGCAGCCTGACAGCTAACTATGGCTACACCTTC.

This clone has only one observation. The rearrangement uses TRBV5-1 and TRBJ1-4, with D possibly being TRBD1 (6 bases). Germline V gene lookup returns CDR1 SGHRS and CDR2 YFSETQ. V was shortened by 3 bases and J by 3 bases, with 9 bases between the two germline ends. The CDR3 has 14 residues. CDR3 DNA sequence: TGCGCCAGCAGCTGGGACAAGGCTAATGAAAAACTGTTTTTT. Encoded protein: CASSWDKANEKLFF.

Details on this clone: Other DNA sequences within the sample encode an identical CDR3. The chain combines TRBV19 with TRBJ2-7; TRBD1 agrees at 10 bases. Germline CDR1 and CDR2: LNHDA and SQIVND (reference sequence). Trimming at V came to 4 bases and at J to 2 bases, leaving 5 bases not matched to a gene. The CDR3 covers 15 residues. In nucleotides, the CDR3 is TGTGCCAGTAGTACAACCGGGACAGGGGCCTACGAGCAGTACTTC. Residues: CASSTTGTGAYEQYF.

This rearrangement joins TRBV30 to TRBJ2-6; D possibly corresponds to TRBD2 (7 bases). Trimming cost V 0 bases and J 5 bases, with 11 bases left between them. CDR3 length equals 15 residues. The V gene's germline CDR1 is GTSNPN and CDR2 SVGIG (reference sequence). DNA of the CDR3: TGTGCCTGGAGTGTAAGCGGGACAAGGGCCAACGTCCTGACTTTC. This sequence encodes CAWSVSGTRANVLTF.

The rearrangement joins TRBV10-3 to TRBJ1-1; tentatively, D is TRBD1 (6 bases). The CDR3 length is 13 residues. The germline gives CDR1 ENHRY, CDR2 SYGVKD. Trimming shortened V by 3 bases and J by 11 bases, and 16 bases separated the two germline ends. This CDR3 is CAISDRGGGAAFF. Written as DNA, the CDR3 is TGTGCCATCAGTGACAGGGGCGGTGGGGCGGCTTTCTTT.

The chain couples TRBV18 to TRBJ2-7, with D maybe TRBD2 (5 bases). CDR1 KGHSH and CDR2 LQKENI come from the germline V gene. V lost 2 bases and J lost 2, with 10 bases in between. The CDR3 covers 14 residues. DNA for the CDR3: TGTGCCAGCTCACCAAACCCCGGGACCTACGAGCAGTACTTC. Translated, it gives CASSPNPGTYEQYF.